The sample holds many counts of the clone carrying this T cell receptor (beta chain). This sample was included in a study of regulatory T cells in long-lasting Graves disease. The V end was cut by 3 bases, the J end by 4 bases, with 13 bases between. There are 14 residues in the CDR3. Building of the TCR beta libraries involved iRepertoire HTBI primers and Arm-PCR of CDR3 regions. TCRdb re-derived calls from the multiplex PCR reads in MiXCR, one entry per CDR3 protein. In the table there are hundreds of thousands of distinct CDR3 sequences, around 16% of which are singletons. The time point denotes: newly diagnosed GD, antithyroid drugs for less than 3 months. From PBMCs, RNA was extracted and then used to make the TCR library. As a group, patients came from one endocrinology department in Xi'an, China. These same records also appear under a second study, on T cells in Graves' hyperthyroidism and ophthalmopathy.

Material: peripheral blood mononuclear cells (PBMCs), obtained at new diagnosis, from a patient treated with antithyroid drugs. The TCR sequence derives from a young man with Graves disease. The chain carries TRBV12-3 or TRBV12-4 and TRBJ2-7; D call uncertain. Written as DNA, the CDR3 is TGTGCCAGCAGTTTGTTTGGTTTCGAGTACGAGCAGTACTTC. Translating it yields CASSLFGFEYEQYF.